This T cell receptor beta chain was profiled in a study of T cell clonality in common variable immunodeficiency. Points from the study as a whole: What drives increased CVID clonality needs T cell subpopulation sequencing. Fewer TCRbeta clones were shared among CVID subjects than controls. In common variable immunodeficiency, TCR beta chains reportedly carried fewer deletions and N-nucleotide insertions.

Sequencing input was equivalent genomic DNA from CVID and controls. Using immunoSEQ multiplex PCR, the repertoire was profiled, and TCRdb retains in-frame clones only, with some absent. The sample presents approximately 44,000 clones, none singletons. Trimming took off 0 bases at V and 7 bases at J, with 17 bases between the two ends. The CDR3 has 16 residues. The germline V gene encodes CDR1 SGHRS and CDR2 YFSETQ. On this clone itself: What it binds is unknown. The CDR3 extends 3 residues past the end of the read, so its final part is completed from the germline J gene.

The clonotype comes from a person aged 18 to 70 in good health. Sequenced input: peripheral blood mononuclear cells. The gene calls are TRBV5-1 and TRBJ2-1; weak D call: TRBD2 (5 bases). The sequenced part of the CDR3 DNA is TGCGCCAGCAGCTTGGGAGTGGACTCCGAGTGGAATGAG. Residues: CASSLGVDSEWNE. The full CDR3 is CASSLGVDSEWNEQFF.